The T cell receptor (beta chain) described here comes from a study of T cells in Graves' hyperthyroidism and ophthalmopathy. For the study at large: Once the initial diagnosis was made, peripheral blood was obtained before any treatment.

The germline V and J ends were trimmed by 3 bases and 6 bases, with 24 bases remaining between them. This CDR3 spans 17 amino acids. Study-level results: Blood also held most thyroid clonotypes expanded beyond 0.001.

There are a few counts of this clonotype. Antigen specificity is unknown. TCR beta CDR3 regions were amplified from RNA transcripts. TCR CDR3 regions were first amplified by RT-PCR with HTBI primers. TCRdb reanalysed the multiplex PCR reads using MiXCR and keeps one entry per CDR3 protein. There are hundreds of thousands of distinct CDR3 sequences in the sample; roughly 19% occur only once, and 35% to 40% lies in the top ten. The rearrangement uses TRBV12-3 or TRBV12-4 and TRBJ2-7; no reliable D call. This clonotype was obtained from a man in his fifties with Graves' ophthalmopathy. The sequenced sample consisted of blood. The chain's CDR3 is CASSLAFGPKTLSEQYF. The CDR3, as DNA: TGTGCCAGCAGTTTGGCCTTTGGACCGAAAACACTTTCCGAGCAGTACTTC.